Given below is one T cell receptor (beta chain) in context. Antigen unknown. The data derive from a study of T cells in Graves' hyperthyroidism and ophthalmopathy. Stable Graves' hyperthyroidism denoted no ophthalmopathy progression over 18 months. Patients aged 18 to 65 had newly diagnosed hyperthyroidism that had lasted under 2 months. Each diagnosis drew on symptoms, thyroxine, TRAb, thyroid ultrasound and orbital computed tomography findings. Amplification of TCR beta CDR3 regions used RNA as the template. HTBI primers drove first-round RT-PCR of the TCR CDR3. TCRdb analysed the multiplex PCR reads with MiXCR anew, one entry per CDR3 protein. The table has about 520,000 distinct CDR3 sequences, less than 25% seen once. This CDR3 spans 15 amino acids. The ends were cut back, 0 bases at V and 5 bases at J, with 13 bases in the middle. Looked up from germline, CDR1 is MNHEY and CDR2 is SVGEGT. Whole-study results and caveats: Most expanded thyroid clonotypes above 0.001 recurred in blood.

The receptor's source is a man aged 18 to 29 with Graves' hyperthyroidism. V is TRBV6-2 or TRBV6-3 and J is TRBJ2-5, with D perhaps TRBD2 (7 bases). The sequencing input was blood. The CDR3 DNA sequence: TGTGCCAGCAGTTACTCAGGGGGAGGGCCGGAGACCCAGTACTTC. Translating it yields CASSYSGGGPETQYF.